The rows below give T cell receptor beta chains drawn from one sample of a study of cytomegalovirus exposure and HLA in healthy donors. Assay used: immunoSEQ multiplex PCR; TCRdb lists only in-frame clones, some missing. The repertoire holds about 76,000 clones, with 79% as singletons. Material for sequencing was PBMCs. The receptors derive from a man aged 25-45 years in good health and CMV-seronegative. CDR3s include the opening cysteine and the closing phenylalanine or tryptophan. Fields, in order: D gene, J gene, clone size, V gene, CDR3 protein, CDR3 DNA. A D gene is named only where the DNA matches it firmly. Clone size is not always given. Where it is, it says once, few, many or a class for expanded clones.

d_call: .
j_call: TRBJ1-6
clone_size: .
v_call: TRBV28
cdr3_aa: CASSLVRAGGGSPLHF
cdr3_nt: TGTGCCAGCAGTTTGGTCAGGGCCGGGGGAGGATCACCCCTCCACTTT

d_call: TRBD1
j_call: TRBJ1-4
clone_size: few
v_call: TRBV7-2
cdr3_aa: CASSPTGVNEKLFF
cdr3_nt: TGTGCCAGCAGCCCGACAGGGGTAAATGAAAAACTGTTTTTT

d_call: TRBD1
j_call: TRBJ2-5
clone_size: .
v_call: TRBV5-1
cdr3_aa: CASSLVTGSDQETQYF
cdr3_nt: TGCGCCAGCAGCTTGGTGACAGGGTCGGACCAAGAGACCCAGTACTTC

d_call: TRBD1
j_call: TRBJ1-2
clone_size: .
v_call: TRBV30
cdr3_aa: CAWGRTGTLYGYTF
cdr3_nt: TGTGCCTGGGGGAGGACAGGGACCCTCTATGGCTACACCTTC

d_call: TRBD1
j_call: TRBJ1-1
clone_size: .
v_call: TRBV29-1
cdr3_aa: CSAPLGQVGASQAAFF
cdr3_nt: TGCAGCGCACCCTTGGGACAGGTTGGGGCAAGTCAAGCAGCTTTCTTT

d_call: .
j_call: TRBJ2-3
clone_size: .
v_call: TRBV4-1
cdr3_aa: CASSPRGANTDTQYF
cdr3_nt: TGCGCCAGCAGCCCCAGGGGGGCAAACACAGATACGCAGTATTTT

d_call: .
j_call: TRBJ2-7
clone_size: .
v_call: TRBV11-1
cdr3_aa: CASSLQGNEQYF
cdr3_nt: TGTGCCAGCAGTCTACAGGGAAACGAGCAGTACTTC

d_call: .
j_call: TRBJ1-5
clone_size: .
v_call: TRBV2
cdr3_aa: CATTRQENQPQHF
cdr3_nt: TGTGCCACCACTCGACAGGAGAATCAGCCCCAGCATTTT

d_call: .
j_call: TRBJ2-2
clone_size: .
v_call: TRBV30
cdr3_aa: CAWSVGGLNTGELFF
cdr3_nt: TGTGCCTGGAGTGTCGGAGGGTTGAACACCGGGGAGCTGTTTTTT

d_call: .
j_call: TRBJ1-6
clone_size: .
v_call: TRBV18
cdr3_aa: CASSLTQENSPLHF
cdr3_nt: TGTGCCAGCTCTCTCACTCAGGAAAATTCACCCCTCCACTTT

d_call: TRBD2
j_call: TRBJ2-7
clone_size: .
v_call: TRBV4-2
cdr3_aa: CASSQVLRTSGRAYFEQYF
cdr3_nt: TGTGCCAGCAGCCAAGTTCTTAGGACTAGCGGGAGGGCCTACTTCGAGCAGTACTTC

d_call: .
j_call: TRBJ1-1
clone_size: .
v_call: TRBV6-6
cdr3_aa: CASRASVSNTEAFF
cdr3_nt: TGTGCCAGCAGAGCCTCGGTGTCCAACACTGAAGCTTTCTTT

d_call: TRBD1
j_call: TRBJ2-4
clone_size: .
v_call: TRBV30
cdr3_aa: CAWDRGAKNIQYF
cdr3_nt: TGTGCCTGGGACAGGGGGGCCAAAAACATTCAGTACTTC

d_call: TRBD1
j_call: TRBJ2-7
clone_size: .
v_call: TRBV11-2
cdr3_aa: CASSSPTQGQGVNEQYF
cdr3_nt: TGTGCCAGCAGCTCTCCCACTCAGGGACAGGGAGTCAACGAGCAGTACTTC

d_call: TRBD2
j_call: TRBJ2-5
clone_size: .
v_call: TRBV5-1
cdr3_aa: CASSRSGAGETQYF
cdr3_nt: TGCGCCAGCAGCCGAAGCGGGGCGGGGGAGACCCAGTACTTC

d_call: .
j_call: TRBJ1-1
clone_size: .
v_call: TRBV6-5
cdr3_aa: CASSYRGGTEAFF
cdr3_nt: TGTGCCAGCAGTTACCGGGGAGGCACTGAAGCTTTCTTT

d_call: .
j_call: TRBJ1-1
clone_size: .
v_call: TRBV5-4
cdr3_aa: CASSLEGMGFWTEAFF
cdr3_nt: TGTGCCAGCAGCTTGGAGGGGATGGGGTTCTGGACTGAAGCTTTCTTT

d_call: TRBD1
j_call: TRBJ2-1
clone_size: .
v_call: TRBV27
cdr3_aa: CASSLLGTGVTPNEQFF
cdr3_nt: TGTGCCAGCAGTCTGTTGGGGACAGGGGTAACCCCTAATGAGCAGTTCTTC

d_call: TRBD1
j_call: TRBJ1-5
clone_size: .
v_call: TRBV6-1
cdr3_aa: CASSHGQAIGEPQHF
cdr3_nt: TGTGCCAGCAGCCATGGACAGGCCATTGGGGAGCCCCAGCATTTT

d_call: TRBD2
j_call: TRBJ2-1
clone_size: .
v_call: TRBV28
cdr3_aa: CASRGFAGGSYNEQFF
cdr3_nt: TGTGCCAGCAGGGGGTTCGCGGGAGGTTCCTACAATGAGCAGTTCTTC

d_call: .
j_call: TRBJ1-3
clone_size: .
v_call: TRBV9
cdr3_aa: CASDVSGSGNTIYF
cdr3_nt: TGTGCCAGCGACGTATCAGGGTCTGGAAACACCATATATTTT

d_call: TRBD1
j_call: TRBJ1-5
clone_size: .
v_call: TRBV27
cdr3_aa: CASRVTGTGAGNQPQHF
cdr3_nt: TGTGCCAGCAGGGTGACCGGGACAGGGGCGGGCAATCAGCCCCAGCATTTT

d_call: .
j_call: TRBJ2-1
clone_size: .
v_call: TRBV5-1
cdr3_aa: CASTDRNLDKDNEQFF
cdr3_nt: TGCGCCAGCACCGATCGCAACCTCGACAAAGACAATGAGCAGTTCTTC

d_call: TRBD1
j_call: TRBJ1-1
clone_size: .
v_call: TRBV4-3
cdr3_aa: CASSARDRGSEAFF
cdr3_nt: TGCGCCAGCAGCGCCCGGGACAGGGGCAGTGAAGCTTTCTTT

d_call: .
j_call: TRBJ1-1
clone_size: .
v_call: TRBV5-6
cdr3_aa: CASAGGGPLNTEAFF
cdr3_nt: TGTGCCAGCGCCGGGGGGGGACCCCTAAACACTGAAGCTTTCTTC

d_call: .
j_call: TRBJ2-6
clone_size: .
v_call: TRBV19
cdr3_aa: CASSIGRGKTGANVLTF
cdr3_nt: TGTGCCAGTAGTATTGGTCGGGGGAAAACTGGGGCCAACGTCCTGACTTTC

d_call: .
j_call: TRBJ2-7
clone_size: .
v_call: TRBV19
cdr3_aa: CASSIGRESYEQYF
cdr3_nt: TGTGCCAGTAGTATAGGGCGGGAATCCTACGAGCAGTACTTC

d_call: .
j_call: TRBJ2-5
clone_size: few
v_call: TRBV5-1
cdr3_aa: CASSPGLARETQYF
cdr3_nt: TGCGCCAGCAGCCCTGGCCTAGCGAGGGAGACCCAGTACTTC

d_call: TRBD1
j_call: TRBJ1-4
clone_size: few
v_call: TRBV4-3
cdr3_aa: CASSQDLVGGLEKLFF
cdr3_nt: TGCGCCAGCAGCCAAGATCTGGTAGGGGGCCTTGAAAAACTGTTTTTT

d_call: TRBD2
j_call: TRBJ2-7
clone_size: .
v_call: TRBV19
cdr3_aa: CASSMGGTLSNEQYF
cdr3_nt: TGTGCCAGTAGTATGGGGGGGACCCTTTCCAACGAGCAGTACTTC